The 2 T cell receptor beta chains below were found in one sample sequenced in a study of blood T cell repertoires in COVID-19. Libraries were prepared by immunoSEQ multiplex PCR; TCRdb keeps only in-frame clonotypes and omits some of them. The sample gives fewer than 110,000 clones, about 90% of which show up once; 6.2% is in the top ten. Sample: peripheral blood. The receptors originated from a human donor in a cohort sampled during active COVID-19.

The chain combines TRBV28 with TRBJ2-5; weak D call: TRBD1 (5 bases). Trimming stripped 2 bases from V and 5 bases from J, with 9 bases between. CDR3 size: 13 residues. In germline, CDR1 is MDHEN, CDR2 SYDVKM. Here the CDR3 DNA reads TGTGCCAGCAGTTTAGCAGGGTGGGAGACCCAGTACTTC. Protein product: CASSLAGWETQYF.

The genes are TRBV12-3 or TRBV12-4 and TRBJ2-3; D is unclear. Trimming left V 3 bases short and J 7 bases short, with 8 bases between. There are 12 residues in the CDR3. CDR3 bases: TGTGCCAGCAGTTTCGACATCTATACGCAGTATTTT. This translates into CASSFDIYTQYF.